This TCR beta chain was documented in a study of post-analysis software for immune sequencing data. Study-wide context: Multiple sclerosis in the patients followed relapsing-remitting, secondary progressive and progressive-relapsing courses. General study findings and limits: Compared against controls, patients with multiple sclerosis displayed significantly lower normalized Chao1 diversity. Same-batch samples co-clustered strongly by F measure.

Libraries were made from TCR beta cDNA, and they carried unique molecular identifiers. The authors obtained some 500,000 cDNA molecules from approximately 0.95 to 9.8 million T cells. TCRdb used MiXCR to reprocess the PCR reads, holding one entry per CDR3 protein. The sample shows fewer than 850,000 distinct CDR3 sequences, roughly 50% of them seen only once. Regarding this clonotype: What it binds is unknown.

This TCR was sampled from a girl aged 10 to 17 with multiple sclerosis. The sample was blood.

The chain's CDR3 is CASGRTSGSAGELFF. Written as DNA, the CDR3 is TGTGCTAGTGGTCGGACTAGCGGGAGCGCCGGGGAGCTGTTTTTT. J is TRBJ2-2 and V is TRBV12-5, with 13 bases fitting TRBD2. This CDR3 is built from 15 residues. Germline V gene data show CDR1 as LGHNT and CDR2 as FRNRAP. V dropped 5 bases and J dropped 6; count of bases not matched to a gene: 3.